The 32 T cell receptor beta chains below come from one sample, sequenced in a study of shared clonotypes between healthy human individuals. The assay was immunoSEQ multiplex PCR, and TCRdb's table has in-frame clones only and misses some. The sample lists over 950,000 clones, 60% to 80% seen once, with almost 0.9% in the top ten. The specimen was memory CD4+ T cells from PBMCs. Specified subset: CD45RA-negative fraction. Receptor source: a young man in good health. Some clones in this sample may be carry-over from other donors' samples.

This clone was observed at least ten times. This chain uses TRBV10-3 with TRBJ1-5; D perhaps matches TRBD1 (6 bases). The CDR3 has 15 residues. The V gene's germline CDR1 is ENHRY and CDR2 SYGVKD. Trimming took 2 bases from V and 2 from J, leaving 10 bases between them. Written as DNA, the CDR3 is TGTGCCATCAGTGAGGACAGGATCGGCAATCAGCCCCAGCATTTT. Its translation is CAISEDRIGNQPQHF.

This clone was counted a few times. The rearrangement uses TRBV18 and TRBJ2-1, with 12 positions matching TRBD2. Germline V gene lookup returns CDR1 KGHSH and CDR2 LQKENI. The V segment lost 2 bases and the J segment 7 bases; nucleotides outside the gene matches: 3. The CDR3 runs to 15 residues. CDR3 sequence reads: CASSPSGLAGNEQFF. The CDR3 DNA is TGTGCCAGCTCACCATCGGGACTAGCGGGTAATGAGCAGTTCTTC.

The chain is built from TRBV10-3 and TRBJ1-1, with unresolved D. Per germline, CDR1 ENHRY and CDR2 SYGVKD. Trimming took off 5 bases at V and 0 bases at J, with 13 bases between the two ends. CDR3 length: 15 residues. CDR3: CAISQRTDLNTEAFF. The CDR3, as DNA: TGTGCCATCAGTCAAAGGACGGACTTGAACACTGAAGCTTTCTTT.

This chain uses TRBV6-1 with TRBJ2-7, with TRBD2 matching over 11 bases. CDR3 length: 14 amino acids. Unmatched junction bases numbered 6, after V lost 2 bases and J lost 9 bases. Germline V CDR1 and CDR2: MNHNS, SASEGT. The CDR3 protein is CASSELASGRLQYF. In DNA form, the CDR3 reads TGTGCCAGCAGTGAACTGGCTAGCGGGAGGTTGCAGTACTTC.

This chain uses TRBV15 with TRBJ1-2; no firm D call. The CDR3 spans 13 residues. The V gene's germline CDR1 is LNHNV and CDR2 YYDKDF (reference sequence). V lost 0 bases and J lost 3, with 5 bases in between. The DNA of the CDR3 is TGTGCCACCAGCAGAGATCGTTACTATGGCTACACCTTC. Its translation: CATSRDRYYGYTF. Full variable domain (remainder filled in from reference TRBV15 and TRBJ1-2): DAMVIQNPRYQVTQFGKPVTLSCSQTLNHNVMYWYQQKSSQAPKLLFHYYDKDFNNEADTPDNFQSRRPNTSFCFLDIRSPGLGDTAMYLCATSRDRYYGYTFGSGTRLTVV.

This rearrangement joins TRBV10-3 to TRBJ1-4; tentative D call: TRBD1 (5 bases). V was trimmed by 2 bases and J by 7 bases, leaving 11 bases between them. This CDR3 contains 14 residues. The germline V gene has CDR1 ENHRY and CDR2 SYGVKD. The CDR3 is CAISERGGSEKLFF. CDR3 DNA: TGTGCCATCAGTGAGCGGGGGGGGAGTGAAAAACTGTTTTTT.

A word on this clone: With a far larger clone one base away, a read error is the likely cause. The genes are TRBV25-1 and TRBJ1-5; the D is unclear. CDR1 and CDR2 from the germline V gene are MGHDK and SYGVNS. This CDR3 has 15 amino acids. In DNA, the CDR3 is TGTGCCGGCAGCCCATCCGTGGGGAGCAATCAGCCCCAGCATTTT. Amino acid sequence: CAGSPSVGSNQPQHF.

The chain joins TRBV20-1 to TRBJ2-1; D gene ambiguous. The V gene lost 4 bases and the J gene lost 15 bases, with 7 bases spanning the gap. The CDR3 length is 8 residues. The germline gives CDR1 DFQATT, CDR2 SNEGSKA (reference sequence). CDR3 sequence reads: CSAIHGFF. CDR3 DNA: TGCAGTGCTATACATGGGTTCTTC.

This clone was found a few times. V gene TRBV7-2 combines with J gene TRBJ2-1; perhaps D is TRBD1 or TRBD2 (5 bases each). The CDR3 runs to 16 residues. The germline V gene has CDR1 SGHTA and CDR2 FQGNSA. Trimming removed 5 bases from V and 2 bases from J, with 16 bases in between. The CDR3 region is CASSPGPGRAYNEQFF. In DNA, the CDR3 is TGTGCCAGCAGCCCGGGACCCGGGCGTGCCTACAATGAGCAGTTCTTC.

In the case of this clone: The junction differs from germline at one of its ends, possibly a read error. V is TRBV11-3 and J is TRBJ2-1; a possible D gene is TRBD1 (5 bases). Germline V gives CDR1 SGHNT, CDR2 YENEEA. There are 14 residues in the CDR3. The CDR3, as DNA: TGTGCCAGCAGCCCCCCCGACAGACGTAATGGGCAGTTCTTC. Translating it yields CASSPPDRRNGQFF.

This chain links TRBV18 with TRBJ2-5; tentatively, D is TRBD1 (6 bases). The CDR3 is 13 amino acids. Trimming removed 5 bases at V and 2 bases at J, with 9 bases between. Germline V lookup: CDR1 KGHSH, CDR2 LQKENI. For the CDR3, the DNA is TGTGCCAGCTCAGCGGACAGACAAGAGACCCAGTACTTC. It codes for CASSADRQETQYF.

This chain links TRBV9 with TRBJ2-5; no reliable D call. Trimming cost V 2 bases and J 0 bases, with 11 bases left between them. CDR1 and CDR2 (germline): SGDLS, YYNGEE. The CDR3 is 15 amino acids. The CDR3 DNA reads TGTGCCAGCAGCGTGGCCCCCACTGACCAAGAGACCCAGTACTTC. Residues: CASSVAPTDQETQYF.

V usage is TRBV7-2 and J usage is TRBJ1-1; D gene ambiguous. The CDR3 has 13 amino acids. The germline V gene has CDR1 SGHTA and CDR2 FQGNSA. V gave up 7 bases and J gave up 3 bases, with 12 bases separating them. CDR3 coding DNA: TGTGCCAGCACGCTTCCAGGCTACACTGAAGCTTTCTTT. It translates to CASTLPGYTEAFF.

The chain couples TRBV10-3 to TRBJ1-1; D call uncertain. CDR3 size: 14 residues. V gave up 3 bases and J gave up 4 bases, with 12 bases separating them. The germline V gene encodes CDR1 ENHRY and CDR2 SYGVKD. The CDR3 DNA reads TGTGCCATCAGTGACCCTGTCAGGATCACTGAAGCTTTCTTT. This translates into CAISDPVRITEAFF.

The chain couples TRBV5-1 to TRBJ2-1; 10 bases map to TRBD2. CDR3 length: 16 residues. Germline CDR1 reads SGHRS; CDR2 reads YFSETQ. Unmatched junction bases numbered 7, after V lost 4 bases and J lost 3 bases. The CDR3 nucleotides read TGCGCCAGCAGCCTAAGGACTAGCGGATACTACAATGAGCAGTTCTTC. Translating gives CASSLRTSGYYNEQFF.

In this sample, this clone turned up once. DNA of the CDR3: TGTGCCAGCAGCCCACGACAGGGGGGGTCAACTGGGGCCAACGTCCTGACTTTC. Translating gives CASSPRQGGSTGANVLTF. The chain has TRBV11-2 and TRBJ2-6; 9 nucleotides match TRBD1. This CDR3 region has 18 residues. Germline-derived CDR1 and CDR2 are SGHAT and FQNNGV. J lost 2 bases, V lost 5 bases, and 10 bases had no gene match.

This clone has only one observation. This chain links TRBV29-1 with TRBJ2-3, with 7 bases that match TRBD1. The V gene's germline CDR1 is SQVTM and CDR2 ANQGSEA. The ends lost 8 bases at V and 4 bases at J; junction bases unmatched: 12. This CDR3 has 14 amino acids. As DNA, the CDR3 is TGCAGCTCGGCACTTGAACAGGGGTCAGATACGCAGTATTTT. Protein sequence: CSSALEQGSDTQYF.

V usage is TRBV27 and J usage is TRBJ2-2, with TRBD2 matching over 7 bases. CDR1 is MNHEY, CDR2 SMNVEV, per germline (reference sequence). V was clipped by 6 bases and J by 5 bases; unmatched bases: 15. This CDR3 comprises 17 residues. CDR3 in amino acids: CASSLLGAGEGTGELFF. As DNA, the CDR3 is TGTGCCAGCAGCTTGCTTGGGGCGGGAGAGGGGACCGGGGAGCTGTTTTTT.

The V call is TRBV5-6, the J call TRBJ2-7; D is perhaps TRBD1 (5 bases). CDR1 SGHDT and CDR2 YYEEEE come from the germline V gene. Trimming took 1 base from V and 4 from J, leaving 12 bases between them. CDR3 length: 14 amino acids. CDR3 bases: TGTGCCAGCAGCTTGCAGGGTCATTTATACGAGCAGTACTTC. Protein sequence: CASSLQGHLYEQYF.

J is TRBJ1-5 and V is TRBV4-2, with a weak D call TRBD1 (5 bases). Germline V gene sequence: CDR1 LGHNA, CDR2 YNFKEQ. The CDR3 loop spans 16 amino acids. V was cut by 0 bases and J by 1 base, with 10 bases left in between. The CDR3 DNA reads TGTGCCAGCAGCCAAGAGGGGGGAAGGAGCAATCAGCCCCAGCATTTT. This codes for CASSQEGGRSNQPQHF.

The chain employs TRBV6-1 and TRBJ1-2; D gene ambiguous. The CDR3 length is 15 residues. V lost 1 base, J lost 8 bases, and 17 bases lay in between. CDR1 and CDR2 (germline): MNHNS, SASEGT. This CDR3 reads CASSEGFLGLSGYTF. In DNA form, the CDR3 reads TGTGCCAGCAGTGAAGGTTTTCTGGGCCTCTCGGGCTACACCTTC.

The J gene is TRBJ2-7, the V gene TRBV6-6; possible D gene TRBD1, 6 bases. V gave up 6 bases and J gave up 3 bases, with 12 bases separating them. There are 13 residues in the CDR3. Germline V gene lookup returns CDR1 MNHNY and CDR2 SVGAGI (reference sequence). DNA of the CDR3: TGTGCCAGCAGGCCCCCGGACAGCTACGAGCAGTACTTC. It codes for CASRPPDSYEQYF.

The chain carries TRBV5-4 and TRBJ2-6; no clear D. V dropped 3 bases and J dropped 0 bases, with 7 bases sitting between them. Germline CDR1 is SGHNT and CDR2 is YYREEE (reference sequence). This CDR3 comprises 15 residues. CDR3 region: CASSSPSSGANVLTF. CDR3 DNA: TGTGCCAGCAGCTCACCAAGCTCTGGGGCCAACGTCCTGACTTTC.

V gene TRBV28 combines with J gene TRBJ1-2; D remains ambiguous. Germline values: CDR1 MDHEN, CDR2 SYDVKM. CDR3 length equals 14 residues. Trimming left V 2 bases short and J 4 bases short, with 11 bases between. The CDR3 spells CASSLKNRLYGYTF. The DNA for the CDR3 is TGTGCCAGCAGTTTAAAGAACCGGCTCTATGGCTACACCTTC.

In this sample, this clone turned up once. The chain recombines TRBV5-4 with TRBJ2-5; 8 bases are shared with TRBD1. This CDR3 spans 15 amino acids. Losses at the gene ends were 0 bases for V and 3 bases for J; bases not matched to a gene: 4. Germline V CDR1 and CDR2: SGHNT, YYREEE (reference sequence). The CDR3 here is CASSLASTGEETQYF. DNA for the CDR3: TGTGCCAGCAGCTTGGCCTCGACAGGGGAAGAGACCCAGTACTTC.

V is TRBV28 and J is TRBJ2-7; 10 bases align to TRBD1. Trimming at V came to 4 bases and at J to 5 bases, leaving 8 bases not matched to a gene. In germline, CDR1 is MDHEN, CDR2 SYDVKM. The CDR3 is 15 amino acids. CDR3 nucleotide sequence: TGTGCCAGCAGTTGGGACAGGGGATTGATCGACGAGCAGTACTTC. This translates into CASSWDRGLIDEQYF.

This clone was found once. The chain carries TRBV6-6 and TRBJ1-4; D unclear. Deletions cut 6 bases from V and 8 bases from J, with 16 bases between. The CDR3 sequence is 14 residues long. The V gene's germline CDR1 is MNHNY and CDR2 SVGAGI (reference sequence). The CDR3 DNA sequence: TGTGCCAGCAGGGAACAAATGGGGAAAGAAAAACTGTTTTTT. Translation: CASREQMGKEKLFF.

The V gene is TRBV7-9, the J gene TRBJ2-7, with 8 bases aligning to TRBD1. Germline-derived CDR1 and CDR2 are SEHNR and FQNEAQ (reference sequence). V was clipped by 0 bases and J by 6 bases; unmatched bases: 7. The CDR3 has 15 amino acids. The CDR3 bases are TGTGCCAGCAGCTTAGCGTGGGGACAGGCTTCCGAGCAGTACTTC. Translating gives CASSLAWGQASEQYF.

DNA of the CDR3: TGTGCCAGCAGACCCACAGGGGCGGGAGTGGGGGAGCAGTACTTC. Translation gives CASRPTGAGVGEQYF. The rearrangement uses TRBV28 and TRBJ2-7; D possibly uses TRBD1 or TRBD2 (7 bases each). Between the trimmed V and J ends, which lost 6 bases and 7 bases, there was a span of 22 bases. CDR1 is MDHEN, CDR2 SYDVKM, per germline. CDR3 length equals 15 residues.

This clone was recorded once. The rearrangement uses TRBV27 and TRBJ2-1; the match to TRBD1 covers 7 bases. The CDR3 covers 17 residues. After removal of 1 base from V and 4 bases from J, the junction contained 10 bases not matched to a gene. CDR1 and CDR2 (germline): MNHEY, SMNVEV (reference sequence). CDR3: CASSLFPYRDRYNEQFF. As DNA, the CDR3 is TGTGCCAGCAGTTTATTCCCATACCGGGACAGATACAATGAGCAGTTCTTC.

The chain links TRBV18 to TRBJ1-4; the match to TRBD1 covers 8 bases. With 4 bases clipped from V and 7 bases from J, the junction kept 8 bases outside the gene matches. The germline V gene has CDR1 KGHSH and CDR2 LQKENI. The CDR3 totals 15 residues. The CDR3 coding sequence is TGTGCCAGCTCACAAACGACAGGGGAGGGTGAAAAACTGTTTTTT. Its translation is CASSQTTGEGEKLFF.

Worth noting for this clone: The same CDR3 can be traced to other DNA sequences in this sample. The rearrangement uses TRBV29-1 and TRBJ1-1; the D is unclear. The germline V gene encodes CDR1 SQVTM and CDR2 ANQGSEA. V lost 5 bases and J lost 1, with 8 bases in between. This CDR3 region has 12 residues. The CDR3 DNA reads TGCAGCGTTTCCTCAGGGAACACTGAAGCTTTCTTT. It encodes CSVSSGNTEAFF.